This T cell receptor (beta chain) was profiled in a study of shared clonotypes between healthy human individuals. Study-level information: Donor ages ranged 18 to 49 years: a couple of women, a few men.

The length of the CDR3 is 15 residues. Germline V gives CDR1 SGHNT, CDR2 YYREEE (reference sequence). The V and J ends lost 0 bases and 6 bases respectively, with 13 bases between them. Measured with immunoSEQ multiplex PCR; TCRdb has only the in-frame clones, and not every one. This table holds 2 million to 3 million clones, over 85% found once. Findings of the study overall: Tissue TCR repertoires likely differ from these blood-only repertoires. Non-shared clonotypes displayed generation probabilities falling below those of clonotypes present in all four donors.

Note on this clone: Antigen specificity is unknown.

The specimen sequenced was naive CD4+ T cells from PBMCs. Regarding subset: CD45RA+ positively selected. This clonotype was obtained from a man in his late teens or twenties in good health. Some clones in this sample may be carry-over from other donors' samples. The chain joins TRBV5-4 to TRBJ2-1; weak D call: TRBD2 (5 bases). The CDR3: CASSLESGSFNEQFF. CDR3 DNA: TGTGCCAGCAGCTTGGAAAGTGGGAGTTTCAATGAGCAGTTCTTC.